A single sample is the source of the 21 T cell receptor beta chains below, sequenced in a study of control samples from healthy donors and cancer patients. The table came from immunoSEQ multiplex PCR; TCRdb's copy has only in-frame clones and leaves some out. The data show about 140,000 clones, around nine tenths seen once. What was sequenced was blood. These receptors all come from a man aged 25-45 years in good health.

This rearrangement joins TRBV4-2 to TRBJ2-2, with D uncertain. CDR3 length: 18 residues. Germline loops: CDR1 LGHNA, CDR2 YNFKEQ. Trimming took 3 bases from V and 0 from J, leaving 17 bases between them. The CDR3, as DNA: TGTGCCAGCAGCCATCTCTTAGGAGAGAAAGCGAACACCGGGGAGCTGTTTTTT. Translated: CASSHLLGEKANTGELFF.

J is TRBJ1-1 and V is TRBV5-1; tentatively, D is TRBD1 (6 bases). Germline CDR1 reads SGHRS; CDR2 reads YFSETQ. CDR3 length equals 15 residues. V was trimmed by 3 bases and J by 5 bases, leaving 17 bases between them. The CDR3 loop is CASSWGDNPGTEAFF. For the CDR3, the DNA is TGCGCCAGCAGCTGGGGGGACAACCCGGGGACTGAAGCTTTCTTT.

The rearrangement joins TRBV27 to TRBJ2-3, with D perhaps matching TRBD1 or TRBD2 (6 bases each). The CDR3 spans 16 residues. The germline V gene encodes CDR1 MNHEY and CDR2 SMNVEV (reference sequence). Trimming removed 5 bases from V and 0 bases from J, with 15 bases in between. CDR3 sequence (DNA): TGTGCCAGCAGTCTGTCGGGGGCCCCGAGCACAGATACGCAGTATTTT. Protein product: CASSLSGAPSTDTQYF.

This chain connects TRBV4-2 to TRBJ1-4; a weak D match, TRBD1 (5 bases). Per germline, CDR1 LGHNA and CDR2 YNFKEQ. The CDR3 is 16 amino acids. V lost 3 bases to trimming and J lost 0 bases, with 11 bases between them. CDR3 protein: CASSQGQGATNEKLFF. The CDR3 bases are TGTGCCAGCAGCCAGGGGCAGGGAGCAACTAATGAAAAACTGTTTTTT.

V gene TRBV6-5 combines with J gene TRBJ1-2; no clear D. Trimming left V 6 bases short and J 7 bases short, with 9 bases between. Looked up from germline, CDR1 is MNHEY and CDR2 is SVGAGI. The CDR3 contains 11 residues. In nucleotides, the CDR3 is TGTGCCAGCAGCTCCCTAGGTGGCTACACCTTC. Protein: CASSSLGGYTF.

The V gene is TRBV7-3, the J gene TRBJ2-1; D gene unclear. CDR1 is SGHTA and CDR2 is FQGTGA in the germline V gene. The V end lost 3 bases, the J end lost 8 bases, and 11 bases lay between the germline ends. The CDR3 runs to 13 residues. The CDR3 DNA follows: TGTGCCAGCAGCTTTGAACGGCCTGATGAGCAGTTCTTC. Translating it yields CASSFERPDEQFF. Supplemented by reference TRBV7-3 and TRBJ2-1, the full variable domain reads GAGVSQTPSNKVTEKGKYVELRCDPISGHTALYWYRQSLGQGPEFLIYFQGTGAADDSGLPNDRFFAVRPEGSVSTLKIQRTERGDSAVYLCASSFERPDEQFFGPGTRLTVL.

V and J are TRBV30 and TRBJ1-3, with D possibly matching TRBD1 (5 bases). Trimming stripped 4 bases from V and 6 bases from J, with 13 bases between. In germline, CDR1 is GTSNPN, CDR2 SVGIG (reference sequence). This CDR3 has 13 residues. The CDR3 nucleotides read TGTGCCTGGAAGAGGGGATTATCAAACACCATATATTTT. Amino acids: CAWKRGLSNTIYF.

V and J are TRBV11-3 and TRBJ2-7, with D unclear. The V end lost 4 bases, the J end lost 3 bases, and 10 bases lay between the germline ends. The germline V gene encodes CDR1 SGHNT and CDR2 YENEEA. The CDR3 totals 13 residues. The CDR3, as DNA: TGTGCCAGCAGCTACTCCAGAGGCTACGAGCAGTACTTC. Amino acids: CASSYSRGYEQYF.

This chain uses TRBV6-6 with TRBJ1-6; 7 bases map to TRBD1. The CDR3 totals 18 residues. V gave up 5 bases and J gave up 7 bases; unmatched junction bases: 17. Germline V gene data show CDR1 as MNHNY and CDR2 as SVGAGI (reference sequence). CDR3 residues: CASSPYLRQGVRNSPLHF. DNA of the CDR3: TGTGCCAGCAGTCCCTACCTTCGACAGGGAGTGAGGAATTCACCCCTCCACTTT.

The genes are TRBV10-1 and TRBJ2-3; 7 positions agree with TRBD2. This CDR3 has 17 residues. Germline-derived CDR1 and CDR2 are WNHNN and SYGVQD (reference sequence). Unmatched junction bases numbered 11, after V lost 2 bases and J lost 3 bases. CDR3 amino acids: CASSERFGGSGTDTQYF. The CDR3 DNA follows: TGCGCCAGCAGTGAGAGGTTCGGCGGGAGTGGGACAGATACGCAGTATTTT.

The V gene is TRBV10-3, the J gene TRBJ2-7, with D tentatively TRBD1 or TRBD2 (5 bases each). The CDR3 covers 15 residues. Trimming cost V 3 bases and J 1 base, with 13 bases left between them. CDR1 and CDR2 from the germline V gene are ENHRY and SYGVKD. CDR3 in amino acids: CAISDSGSGSYEQYF. In DNA form, the CDR3 reads TGTGCCATCAGTGACTCAGGGAGTGGTTCCTACGAGCAGTACTTC.

The chain carries TRBV19 and TRBJ1-1, with D possibly TRBD1 on 5 matching bases. There are 15 residues in the CDR3. V was clipped by 1 base and J by 1 base, with 10 bases between them. CDR1 and CDR2 (germline): LNHDA, SQIVND (reference sequence). DNA for the CDR3: TGTGCCAGTAGTATAGTAGGGGACGGGAACACTGAAGCTTTCTTT. It codes for CASSIVGDGNTEAFF.

This clone was detected once. Other DNA sequences in the same sample also yield this CDR3. The chain combines TRBV18 with TRBJ2-7; D is uncertain. CDR3 size: 12 residues. The germline gives CDR1 KGHSH, CDR2 LQKENI. V was trimmed by 2 bases and J by 3 bases, leaving 5 bases between them. The CDR3 sequence: CASSPSDYEQYF. As DNA, the CDR3 is TGTGCCAGCTCACCATCGGACTACGAGCAGTACTTC.

The V call is TRBV7-9, the J call TRBJ1-5, with D unresolved. Germline CDR1 is SEHNR and CDR2 is FQNEAQ (reference sequence). The V end lost 6 bases, the J end lost 3 bases, and 12 bases lay between the germline ends. The CDR3 is 14 residues long. The CDR3 loop reads CASSTGSDNQPQHF. The CDR3 region has the DNA TGTGCCAGCAGTACGGGGAGTGACAATCAGCCCCAGCATTTT.

The chain carries TRBV5-5 and TRBJ1-4; 11 bases fit TRBD1. The trim removed 4 bases at V and 12 bases at J, leaving 5 bases unmatched. This CDR3 contains 13 residues. CDR1 and CDR2 from the germline V gene are SGHKS and YYEKEE (reference sequence). The CDR3 DNA reads as TGTGCCAGCAGCCCTGGGACAGGGGGGGAACTGTTTTTT. Its protein product is CASSPGTGGELFF.

The chain couples TRBV3-1 (or the pseudogene TRBV3-2) to TRBJ1-1; D is ambiguous. The germline CDR1 and CDR2 sequences are LGHDT and YNNKEL (reference sequence). The CDR3 spans 12 residues. Trimming pared 7 bases from V and 7 bases from J, leaving 13 bases between. CDR3 nucleotides: TGTGCCAGCACCTTTGGAGGGAATGAAGCTTTCTTT. Protein sequence: CASTFGGNEAFF.

The chain has TRBV19 and TRBJ1-1; D gene unclear. Germline V lookup: CDR1 LNHDA, CDR2 SQIVND (reference sequence). The V gene lost 0 bases and the J gene lost 5 bases, with 13 bases spanning the gap. This CDR3 has 15 residues. Here the CDR3 reads CASSIETSAETEAFF. The DNA of the CDR3 is TGTGCCAGTAGTATAGAGACCTCCGCCGAGACTGAAGCTTTCTTT.

This clone was detected only a few times. The chain combines TRBV27 with TRBJ1-2; tentative D call: TRBD1 (5 bases). Germline CDR1 MNHEY, CDR2 SMNVEV (reference sequence). Trimming stripped 4 bases from V and 5 bases from J, with 11 bases between. CDR3 length equals 13 residues. The CDR3 DNA sequence: TGTGCCAGCAGTTCGACCACAGGATATGGCTACACCTTC. This sequence encodes CASSSTTGYGYTF.

V is TRBV9 and J is TRBJ2-2, with unresolved D. Looked up from germline, CDR1 is SGDLS and CDR2 is YYNGEE. Trimming removed 3 bases from V and 4 bases from J, with 10 bases in between. The CDR3 is 14 residues long. CDR3 residues: CASSAPRSTGELFF. CDR3 sequence (DNA): TGTGCCAGCAGCGCCCCAAGGAGCACCGGGGAGCTGTTTTTT.

The V call is TRBV5-1, the J call TRBJ1-5, with 11 nucleotides matching TRBD1. V shed 4 bases and J 4 bases; nucleotides not matched to a gene: 4. The CDR3 is made up of 15 amino acids. The germline V gene has CDR1 SGHRS and CDR2 YFSETQ. This chain's CDR3 is CASSPGTGGNQPQHF. The CDR3 DNA sequence: TGCGCCAGCAGCCCAGGGACAGGGGGTAATCAGCCCCAGCATTTT.

CDR3 protein: CASSPQARDSAEAFF. Written as DNA, the CDR3 is TGTGCCAGCAGCCCCCAGGCCAGGGATAGCGCTGAAGCTTTCTTT. The chain recombines TRBV7-6 with TRBJ1-1; maybe TRBD1 (5 bases). This CDR3 is built from 15 residues. V gave up 5 bases and J gave up 6 bases, with 19 bases separating them. Germline-derived CDR1 and CDR2 are SGHVS and FNYEAQ.